The entry below describes one T cell receptor (beta chain). As yet, its antigen is unknown. The data are from a study of cytomegalovirus exposure and HLA in healthy donors. Both 60 Vbeta primers and 13 Jbeta primers went into the PCR. The table came from immunoSEQ multiplex PCR; TCRdb's copy has only in-frame clones and leaves some out. The data show about 120,000 clones, with roughly four fifths seen just once and less than 2% held by the top ten. General study results and limits: The productive fraction for most TCR beta V segments was about 87% or about 30% in an earlier analysis. A later analysis showed that HLA-associated TCR beta chains had undergone more clonal expansion than equally common others. The number of N-insertions in an Asian-associated ancestry cluster was reportedly below the approximately 600-donor mean in a later analysis.

The germline V gene encodes CDR1 SGHVS and CDR2 FNYEAQ. The CDR3 contains 13 residues. With 2 bases removed from V and 8 bases from J, the gap between germline ends came to 9 bases. Sequencing was carried out using PBMCs. The TCR originated in a man aged 35 to 55 in good health and CMV-seronegative. The chain links TRBV7-6 to TRBJ1-4; D not resolved. The chain's CDR3 is CASSLTSGEKLFF. The CDR3 DNA sequence: TGTGCCAGCAGCTTAACGAGCGGGGAAAAACTGTTTTTT.